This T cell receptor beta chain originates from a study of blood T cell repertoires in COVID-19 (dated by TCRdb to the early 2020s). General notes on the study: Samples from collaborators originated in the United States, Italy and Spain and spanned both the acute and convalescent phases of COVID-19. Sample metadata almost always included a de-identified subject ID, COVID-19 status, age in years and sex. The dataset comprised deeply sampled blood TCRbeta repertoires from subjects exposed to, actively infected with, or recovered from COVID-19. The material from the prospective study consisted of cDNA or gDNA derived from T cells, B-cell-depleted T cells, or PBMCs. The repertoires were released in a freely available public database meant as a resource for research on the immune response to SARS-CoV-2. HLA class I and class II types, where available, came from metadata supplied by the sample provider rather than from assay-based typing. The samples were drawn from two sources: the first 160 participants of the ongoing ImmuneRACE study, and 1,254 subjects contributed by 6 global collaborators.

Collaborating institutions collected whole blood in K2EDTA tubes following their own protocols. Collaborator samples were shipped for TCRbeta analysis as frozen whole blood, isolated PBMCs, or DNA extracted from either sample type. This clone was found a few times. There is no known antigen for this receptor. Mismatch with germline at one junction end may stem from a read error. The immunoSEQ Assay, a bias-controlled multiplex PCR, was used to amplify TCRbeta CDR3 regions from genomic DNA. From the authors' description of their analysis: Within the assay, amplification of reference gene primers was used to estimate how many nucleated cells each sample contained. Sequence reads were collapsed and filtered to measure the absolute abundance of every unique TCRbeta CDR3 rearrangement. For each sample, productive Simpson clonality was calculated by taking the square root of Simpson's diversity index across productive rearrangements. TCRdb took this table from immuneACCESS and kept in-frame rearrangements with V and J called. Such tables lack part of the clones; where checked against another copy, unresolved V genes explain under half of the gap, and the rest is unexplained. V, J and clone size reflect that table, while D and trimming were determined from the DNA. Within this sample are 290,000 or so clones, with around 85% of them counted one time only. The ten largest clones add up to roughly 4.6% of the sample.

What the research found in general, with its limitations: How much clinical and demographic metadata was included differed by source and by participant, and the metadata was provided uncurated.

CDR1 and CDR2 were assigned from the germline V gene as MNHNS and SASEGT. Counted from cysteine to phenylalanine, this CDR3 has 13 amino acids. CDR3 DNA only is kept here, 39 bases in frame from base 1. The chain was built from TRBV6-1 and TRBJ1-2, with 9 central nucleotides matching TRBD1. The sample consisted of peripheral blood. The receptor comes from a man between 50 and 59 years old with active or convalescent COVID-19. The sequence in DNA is TGTGCCAGCAGTGAAGGAAGGGACAGGGAAAGGGGCTTC. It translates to CASSEGRDRERGF.